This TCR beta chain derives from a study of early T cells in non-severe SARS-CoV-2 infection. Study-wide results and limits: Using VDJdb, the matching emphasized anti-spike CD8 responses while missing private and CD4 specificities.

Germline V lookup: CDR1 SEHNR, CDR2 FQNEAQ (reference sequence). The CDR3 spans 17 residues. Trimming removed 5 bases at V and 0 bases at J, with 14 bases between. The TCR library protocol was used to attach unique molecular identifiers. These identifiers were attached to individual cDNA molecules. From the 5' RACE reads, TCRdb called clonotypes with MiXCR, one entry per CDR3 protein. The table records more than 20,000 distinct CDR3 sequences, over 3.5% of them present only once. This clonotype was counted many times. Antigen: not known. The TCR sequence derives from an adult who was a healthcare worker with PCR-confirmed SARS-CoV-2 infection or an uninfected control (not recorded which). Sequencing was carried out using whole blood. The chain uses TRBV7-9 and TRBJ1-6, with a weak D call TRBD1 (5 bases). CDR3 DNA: TGTGCCAGCAGCCCGGGGGACTGGAGCTCCTATAATTCACCCCTCCACTTT. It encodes CASSPGDWSSYNSPLHF.